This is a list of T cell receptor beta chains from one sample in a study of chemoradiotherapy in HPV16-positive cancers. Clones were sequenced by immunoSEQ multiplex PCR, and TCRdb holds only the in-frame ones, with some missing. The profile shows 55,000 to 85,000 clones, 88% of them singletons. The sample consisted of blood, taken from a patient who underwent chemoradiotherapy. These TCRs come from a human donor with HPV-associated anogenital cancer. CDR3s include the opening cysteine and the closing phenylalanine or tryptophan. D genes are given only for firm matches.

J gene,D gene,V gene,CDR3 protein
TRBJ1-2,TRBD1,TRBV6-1,CASSEGQGAGYGYTF
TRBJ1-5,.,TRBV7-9,CASSPDGAFNQPQHF
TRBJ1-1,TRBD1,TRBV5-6,CASSLMGQGASEAFF
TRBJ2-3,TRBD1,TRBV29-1,CSVAQGAQGDTQYF
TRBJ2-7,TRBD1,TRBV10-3,CAISARTGGYEQYF
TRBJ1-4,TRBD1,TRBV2,CASRDRVGSEKLFF
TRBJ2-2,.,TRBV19,CASSIGQTRTGELFF
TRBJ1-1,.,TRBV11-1,CASSFRGLNTEAFF
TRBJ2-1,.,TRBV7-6,CASSPPIVAEQFF
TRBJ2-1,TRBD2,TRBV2,CASSPGLARGNEQFF
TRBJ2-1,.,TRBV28,CASFPQEGWNNEQFF
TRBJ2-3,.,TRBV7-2,CASRSTPLSTDTQYF
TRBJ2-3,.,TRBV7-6,CASSLAGASTDTQYF
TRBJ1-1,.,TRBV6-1,CASSGQENTEAFF
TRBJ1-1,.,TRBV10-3,CAISDGGRVNTEAFF
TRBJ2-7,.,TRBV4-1,CASSQEVVSYEQYF
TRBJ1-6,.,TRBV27,CASMPESSYNSPLHF
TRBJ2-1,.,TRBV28,CASSFKNEQFF
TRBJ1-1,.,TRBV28,CASTLSVVTEAFF
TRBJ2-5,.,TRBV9,CASSVEAGYGETQYF
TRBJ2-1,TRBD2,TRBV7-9,CASSFGLAGTDKFF
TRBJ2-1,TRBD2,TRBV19,CASSPPNGGGGNEQFF
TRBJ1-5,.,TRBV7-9,CASSFSGNQPQHF
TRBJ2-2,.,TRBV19,CASTPGQPGELFF
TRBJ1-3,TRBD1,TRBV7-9,CASSPGTDGNTIYF
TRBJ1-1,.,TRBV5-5,CASSWTPGRQLNTEAFF
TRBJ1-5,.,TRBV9,CASSVDGRVGEPQHF
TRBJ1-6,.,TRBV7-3,CASSLKALNSPLHF
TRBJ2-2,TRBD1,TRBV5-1,CASSLEGQGWSRTGELFF
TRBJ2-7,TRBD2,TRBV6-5,CASSSNPGGGIYEQYF
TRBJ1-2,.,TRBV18,CASSQDSFVGVYGYTF
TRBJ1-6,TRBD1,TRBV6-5,CASSLPRTGDSPLHF
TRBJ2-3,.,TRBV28,CASSLSAGASSTDTQYF
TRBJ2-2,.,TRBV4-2,CASSLSGQNTGELFF
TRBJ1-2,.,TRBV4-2,CASSQSSGDYGYTF
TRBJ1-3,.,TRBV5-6,CASSQTGSGNTIYF
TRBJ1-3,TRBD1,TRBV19,CASGQGTGNTIYF
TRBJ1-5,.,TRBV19,CASSIGRGNGQPQHF
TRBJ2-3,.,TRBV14,CASSPRTSTDTQYF
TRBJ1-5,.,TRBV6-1,CASSPTQGQPQHF
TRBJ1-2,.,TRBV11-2,CASSSFKQYGYTF
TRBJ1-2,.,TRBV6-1,CASRDSDYGYTF
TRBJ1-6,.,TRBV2,CASSASGPSNSPLHF
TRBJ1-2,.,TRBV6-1,CASSEALRAGSGYTF
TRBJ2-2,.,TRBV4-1,CASSQGTGELFF